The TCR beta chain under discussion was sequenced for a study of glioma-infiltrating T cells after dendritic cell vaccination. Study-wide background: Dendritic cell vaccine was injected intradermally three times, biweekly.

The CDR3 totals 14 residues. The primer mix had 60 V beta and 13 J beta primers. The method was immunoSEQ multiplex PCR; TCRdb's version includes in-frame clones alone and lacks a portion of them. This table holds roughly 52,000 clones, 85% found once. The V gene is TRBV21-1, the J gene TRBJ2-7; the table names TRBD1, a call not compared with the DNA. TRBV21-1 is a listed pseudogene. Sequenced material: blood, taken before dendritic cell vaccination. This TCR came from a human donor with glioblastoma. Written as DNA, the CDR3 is TGTGCCAGCAGCCGGGACAGCTTTACCTACGAGCAGTACTTC. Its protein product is CASSRDSFTYEQYF.